This T cell receptor beta chain was retrieved from a study of T cells in Graves' hyperthyroidism and ophthalmopathy. Amplified regions were TCR beta CDR3 sequences from RNA transcripts. First-round RT-PCR targeting the TCR CDR3 was performed with the HTBI primer set. MiXCR, run by TCRdb on the multiplex PCR reads, gives a single entry per CDR3 protein. This sample yields around 340,000 distinct CDR3 sequences, of which 16% are seen a single time; approximately 31% belongs to the top ten. This clonotype was counted at least ten times. The sequenced sample consisted of blood. The sequence was collected from a man between 25 and 39 years old with Graves' hyperthyroidism.

CDR3 region: CASSFFRGGETQYF. The CDR3 DNA sequence: TGTGCCAGCAGCTTCTTCAGGGGTGGGGAGACCCAGTACTTC. The chain links TRBV5-5 to TRBJ2-5; D is possibly TRBD1 (6 bases). V lost 2 bases and J lost 5, with 13 bases in between. The CDR3 covers 14 residues. In germline, CDR1 is SGHKS, CDR2 YYEKEE (reference sequence). The variable domain in full, with the rest retrieved from reference TRBV5-5 and TRBJ2-5, is DAGVTQSPTHLIKTRGQQVTLRCSPISGHKSVSWYQQVLGQGPQFIFQYYEKEERGRGNFPDRFSARQFPNYSSELNVNALLLGDSALYLCASSFFRGGETQYFGPGTRLLVL.